The present T cell receptor beta chain was sequenced within a study of CD8+ T cells in alopecia areata (dated by TCRdb to the late 2010s). In terms of the full investigation: The treated patients took part in an open-label pilot trial in which moderate-to-severe alopecia areata was treated with oral tofacitinib at 5 to 10 mg twice daily. Tofacitinib-treated patients had biopsies at baseline and at 4 and 24 weeks of treatment, with a later scalp biopsy in several patients. Scalp clonality was compared across normal scalp (n=4), patchy alopecia areata scalp (n=8), and alopecia totalis/universalis scalp (n=8). Disease severity in treated patients was measured with the SALT score, which quantifies the percentage of affected scalp surface area. TCRbeta CDR3 regions were amplified by immunoSEQ multiplex PCR using 35 Vbeta forward and 13 Jbeta reverse primers. Tofacitinib was administered for 6 to 18 months, and 6 months of follow-up off drug were then conducted to assess delayed response and recurrence. The study used high-throughput TCRbeta sequencing to examine T cell clonal expansion in alopecia areata, in both the C3H/HeJ mouse model and human patients. The RNA source kit depended on sample type: the PAXgene miRNA kit for fixed scalp, the miRNeasy kit for PBMCs, and the RNeasy kit for mouse skin. On the human side, TCRbeta sequencing was run on scalp tissue and on sorted CD4+ and CD8+ peripheral blood T cells from healthy controls and from alopecia areata patients with either patchy or totalis/universalis disease. Overall study results and their limits: Tofacitinib significantly lowered scalp clonality and the number of expanded CD8+ clones among the top 100 scalp clones. Because the treated cohort was small and had just a single nonresponder, larger studies are needed to establish links between baseline CD8+ expansion and response. Many expanded lesional clones persisted in scalp and blood during tofacitinib treatment, which may partly explain relapse after stopping treatment. Compared with normal scalp, lesional scalp, particularly in alopecia totalis/universalis, had higher clonality and more expanded CD8+ clones, which suggests antigenic drive. Compared with mice, TCR sequences shared between patients were less clear, possibly partly because of HLA diversity across the patient population. Resident alphabeta T cells in normal human skin are also sequenced, complicating scalp TCR repertoire analysis, unlike mouse skin dominated by gammadelta T cells.

Read against the paper, the sample's time point label means: about four weeks on oral tofacitinib. The sample's treatment or condition label, in plain terms: oral pan-JAK inhibitor, 5-10 mg twice daily. Peripheral blood and lesional scalp punch biopsies were obtained from patients with alopecia areata. PBMCs were isolated by density centrifugation and stained for CD3, CD4 and CD8, after which CD4+ and CD8+ T cells were sorted on a FACSAria. Concerning this clone: Its specific antigen is unknown. Within one base of it there is no much larger clone, and no base qualities were kept.

Library generation was performed with the immunoSEQ multiplex PCR assay. RNA was extracted from all samples and reverse transcribed into cDNA as template for TCR sequencing. First-strand cDNA was synthesized with SuperScript III using a 2:1 mix of oligo-dT and random hexamers. A synthetic immune receptor repertoire was used to assess amplification bias, and residual bias was removed computationally. Regarding the original processing steps: Raw reads were preprocessed to remove errors, and CDR3 was defined according to IMGT conventions as the region from the conserved cysteine to phenylalanine. To get clonality, Shannon entropy was normalized by log2 of the number of productive unique TCRs and the result was subtracted from 1. CD4 or CD8 identity of scalp clones was inferred by cross-referencing scalp TCRbeta sequences with sorted blood CD4 and CD8 repertoires. What TCRdb holds here is the immuneACCESS table cut down to in-frame rearrangements. Part of the clones is not present; checked against another copy, under half of the missing clones reflect an unresolved V gene, and the others are unexplained. Clonal size and the V and J genes are those of that table, whereas D and trimming came from the DNA. The sample table contains fewer than 150,000 clones; only one count was recorded for 65% to 90% of them. Approximately 25% of the sample is in the top ten clones.

This specimen consisted of CD8+ T cells sorted from blood, obtained at week 4, from a patient treated with tofacitinib. The TCR sequence derives from a human donor with alopecia areata.

The CDR3 region has the sequence CASSPSRYRFHPYEQYF. The sequenced DNA is TGTGCCAGCTCACCTAGCCGGTACAGGTTTCACCCCTACGAGCAGTACTTC. The chain uses TRBV18 and TRBJ2-7; the D region possibly corresponds to TRBD1 (5 bases align). V loses 3 bases of germline sequence and J loses 2 bases, and the interval between the two ends is 20 bases. Per the germline V gene, KGHSH is the CDR1 and LQKENI is the CDR2. The CDR3 contains 17 residues, cysteine and phenylalanine counted. The retained sequence is limited to the CDR3, 51 bases, with the frame set at the first base.